Listed below are T cell receptor beta chains from one sample, sequenced in a study of early T cells in non-severe SARS-CoV-2 infection. TCRdb itself ran the 5' RACE reads through MiXCR, one entry per CDR3 protein. The sample lists about 87,000 distinct CDR3 sequences; 13% to 15% were seen once. Sequencing was done on a sample of whole blood. The source is an adult who was a healthcare worker with PCR-confirmed SARS-CoV-2 infection or an uninfected control (not recorded which). Both conserved end residues are trimmed from each CDR3.

j_call	v_call	cdr3_aa
TRBJ2-3	TRBV12-3/TRBV12-4	ASSLDRVERDTQY
TRBJ2-5	TRBV7-2	ASSDPGQGQETQY
TRBJ2-5	TRBV6-2/TRBV6-3	ASISNLETQY
TRBJ2-5	TRBV12-3/TRBV12-4	ASSFTSGGAETQY
TRBJ2-3	TRBV15	ATSRDRSGKGTDTQY
TRBJ2-3	TRBV29-1	SVLADTQY
TRBJ2-2	TRBV29-1	SVSTGGTGELF
TRBJ1-6	TRBV28	ASWGGPLH
TRBJ2-7	TRBV12-3/TRBV12-4	ASSLLSPYEQY
TRBJ2-1	TRBV12-3/TRBV12-4	ASSLTRGWNEQF
TRBJ2-2	TRBV12-3/TRBV12-4	ASSPGQGKSTGELF
TRBJ1-2	TRBV18	ASSPPGLRTDYGYT
TRBJ1-2	TRBV11-2	ASSLGAESSYGYT
TRBJ2-1	TRBV19	ASSRGLPRGVDEQF
TRBJ2-7	TRBV12-3/TRBV12-4	ASSQTPEREQY
TRBJ1-2	TRBV24-1	ATSAAAWDGYT
TRBJ1-2	TRBV27	VSSPLFTFYGYT
TRBJ2-3	TRBV20-1	SVSRGTDTQY
TRBJ2-7	TRBV6-2/TRBV6-3	ASSYEVPNGGDEQY
TRBJ2-7	TRBV20-1	SARSEDSPYEQY
TRBJ2-7	TRBV7-8	ASSWPGTKGFGNEQY
TRBJ2-3	TRBV6-5	ASRSYRGASTDTQY
TRBJ2-5	TRBV6-2/TRBV6-3	ASSYRAGGLETQY
TRBJ2-1	TRBV11-3	ASSHDRTGRYNEQF
TRBJ2-3	TRBV7-2	ASSWAATNGPDTQY
TRBJ2-3	TRBV2	ASSDPRLAGEADTQY
TRBJ2-7	TRBV7-3	ASSMGLGYEQY
TRBJ1-1	TRBV7-9	ASLQGMNTEAF
TRBJ1-3	TRBV12-3/TRBV12-4	ASSFWSGENTIY
TRBJ1-1	TRBV5-6	ASSLAGGGRGTEAF
TRBJ2-5	TRBV20-1	SASGGPYQETQY
TRBJ1-1	TRBV6-5	ASSYGRGTEAF
TRBJ2-7	TRBV11-2	ASSPSTRWVGEQY